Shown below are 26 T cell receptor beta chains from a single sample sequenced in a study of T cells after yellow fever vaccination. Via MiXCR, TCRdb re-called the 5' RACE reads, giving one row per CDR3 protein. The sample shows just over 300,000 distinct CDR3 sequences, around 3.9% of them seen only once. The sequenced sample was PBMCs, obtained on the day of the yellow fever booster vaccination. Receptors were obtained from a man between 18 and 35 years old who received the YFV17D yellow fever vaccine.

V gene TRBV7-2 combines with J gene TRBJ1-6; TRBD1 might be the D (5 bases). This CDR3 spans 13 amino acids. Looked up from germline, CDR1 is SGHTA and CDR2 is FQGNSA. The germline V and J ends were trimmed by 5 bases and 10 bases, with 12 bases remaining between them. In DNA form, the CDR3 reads TGTGCCAGCAGCCAGTCGGGGGACTCACCCCTCCACTTT. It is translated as CASSQSGDSPLHF.

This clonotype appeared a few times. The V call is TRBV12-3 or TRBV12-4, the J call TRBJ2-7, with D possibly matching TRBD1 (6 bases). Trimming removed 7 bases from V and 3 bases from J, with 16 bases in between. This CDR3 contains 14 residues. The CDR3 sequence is CASTERQGSYEQYF. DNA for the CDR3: TGTGCCAGCACCGAGAGGCAGGGGAGCTACGAGCAGTACTTC.

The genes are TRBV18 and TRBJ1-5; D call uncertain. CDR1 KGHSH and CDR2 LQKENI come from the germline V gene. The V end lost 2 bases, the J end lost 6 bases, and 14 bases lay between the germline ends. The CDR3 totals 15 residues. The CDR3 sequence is CASSPLPGDSQPQHF. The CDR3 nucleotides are TGTGCCAGCTCACCATTGCCCGGGGATAGTCAGCCCCAGCATTTT.

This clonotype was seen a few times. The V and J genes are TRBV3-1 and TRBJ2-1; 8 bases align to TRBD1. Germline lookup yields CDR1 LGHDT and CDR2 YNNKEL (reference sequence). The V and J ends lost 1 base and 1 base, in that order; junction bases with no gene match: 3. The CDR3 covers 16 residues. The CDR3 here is CASSQVYRGSYNEQFF. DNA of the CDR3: TGTGCCAGCAGCCAAGTTTACAGGGGGTCCTACAATGAGCAGTTCTTC.

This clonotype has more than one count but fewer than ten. CDR3: CASSAGGTHHNSPLHF. Written as DNA, the CDR3 is TGTGCCAGCAGCGCGGGTGGGACACACCATAATTCACCCCTCCACTTT. J is TRBJ1-6 and V is TRBV7-3; the D gene is possibly TRBD1 (6 bases). The CDR3 contains 16 residues. Germline assignment: CDR1 SGHTA and CDR2 FQGTGA. V lost 5 bases to trimming and J lost 5 bases, with 16 bases between them.

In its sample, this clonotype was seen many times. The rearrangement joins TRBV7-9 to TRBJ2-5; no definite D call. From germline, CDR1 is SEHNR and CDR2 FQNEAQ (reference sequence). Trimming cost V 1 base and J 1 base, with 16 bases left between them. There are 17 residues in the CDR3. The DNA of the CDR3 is TGTGCCAGCAGCTTAGGCTTTGCCCCTGCCGTCCAAGAGACCCAGTACTTC. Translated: CASSLGFAPAVQETQYF. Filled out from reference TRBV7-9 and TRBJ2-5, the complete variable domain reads DTGVSQNPRHKITKRGQNVTFRCDPISEHNRLYWYRQTLGQGPEFLTYFQNEAQLEKSRLLSDRFSAERPKGSFSTLEIQRTEQGDSAMYLCASSLGFAPAVQETQYFGPGTRLLVL.

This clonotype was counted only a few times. The CDR3 bases are TGTGCCAGCAGCTTTGGTGGGACTAGCGGACAAGAGACCCAGTACTTC. As protein: CASSFGGTSGQETQYF. The chain couples TRBV11-2 to TRBJ2-5; 11 positions agree with TRBD2. In germline, CDR1 is SGHAT, CDR2 FQNNGV. The trim removed 3 bases at V and 2 bases at J, leaving 5 bases unmatched. The CDR3 has 16 amino acids.

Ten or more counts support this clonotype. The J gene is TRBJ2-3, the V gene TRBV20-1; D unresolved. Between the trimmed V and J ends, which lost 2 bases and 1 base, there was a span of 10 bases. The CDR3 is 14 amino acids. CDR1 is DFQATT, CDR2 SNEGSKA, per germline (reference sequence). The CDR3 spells CSARISYGTDTQYF. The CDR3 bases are TGCAGTGCTAGAATCTCATACGGCACAGATACGCAGTATTTT.

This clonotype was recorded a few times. This CDR3 is CASSQGRRGETQYF. As DNA, the CDR3 is TGTGCCAGCAGCCAAGGGCGCAGGGGAGAGACCCAGTACTTC. This chain joins TRBV3-1 and TRBJ2-5; TRBD1 might be the D (6 bases). This CDR3 spans 14 amino acids. The V and J ends lost 1 base and 4 bases respectively, with 10 bases between them. Germline loops: CDR1 LGHDT, CDR2 YNNKEL (reference sequence).

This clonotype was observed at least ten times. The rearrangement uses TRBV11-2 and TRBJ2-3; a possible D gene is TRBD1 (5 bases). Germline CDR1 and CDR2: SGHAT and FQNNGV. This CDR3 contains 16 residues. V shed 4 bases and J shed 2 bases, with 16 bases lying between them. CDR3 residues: CASSYPPDSPTDTQYF. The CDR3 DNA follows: TGTGCCAGCAGCTACCCACCTGACAGCCCCACAGATACGCAGTATTTT.

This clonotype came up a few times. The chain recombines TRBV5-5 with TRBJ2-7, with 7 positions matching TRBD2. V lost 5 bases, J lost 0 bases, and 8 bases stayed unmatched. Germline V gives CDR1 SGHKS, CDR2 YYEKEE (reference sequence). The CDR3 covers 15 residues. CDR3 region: CASRRAGTNSYEQYF. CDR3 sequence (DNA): TGTGCCAGCAGGCGTGCCGGGACTAACTCCTACGAGCAGTACTTC.

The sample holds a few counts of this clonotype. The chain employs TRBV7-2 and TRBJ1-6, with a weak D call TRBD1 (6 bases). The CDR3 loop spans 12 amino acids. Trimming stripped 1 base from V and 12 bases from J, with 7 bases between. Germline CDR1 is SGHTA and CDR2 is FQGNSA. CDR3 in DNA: TGTGCCAGCAGCTTAGTACAGGGACCCCTCCACTTT. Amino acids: CASSLVQGPLHF.

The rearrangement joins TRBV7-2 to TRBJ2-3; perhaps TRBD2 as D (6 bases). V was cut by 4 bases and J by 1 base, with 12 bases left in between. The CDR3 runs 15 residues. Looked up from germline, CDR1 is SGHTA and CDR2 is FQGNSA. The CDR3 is CASSSAGGRTDTQYF. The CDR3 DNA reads TGTGCCAGCAGCTCGGCCGGGGGTCGCACAGATACGCAGTATTTT.

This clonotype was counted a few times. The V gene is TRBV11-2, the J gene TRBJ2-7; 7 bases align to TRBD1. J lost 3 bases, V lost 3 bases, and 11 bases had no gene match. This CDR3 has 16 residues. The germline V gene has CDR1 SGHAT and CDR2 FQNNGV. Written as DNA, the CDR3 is TGTGCCAGCAGCTTCGGGTCGAGACAGGGCTTCTACGAGCAGTACTTC. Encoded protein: CASSFGSRQGFYEQYF.

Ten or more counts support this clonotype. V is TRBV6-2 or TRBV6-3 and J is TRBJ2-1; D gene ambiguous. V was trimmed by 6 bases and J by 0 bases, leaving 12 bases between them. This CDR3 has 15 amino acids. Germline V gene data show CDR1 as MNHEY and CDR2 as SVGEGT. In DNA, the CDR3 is TGTGCCAGCAGCCCGCGTGGCCTCTCCTACAATGAGCAGTTCTTC. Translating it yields CASSPRGLSYNEQFF.

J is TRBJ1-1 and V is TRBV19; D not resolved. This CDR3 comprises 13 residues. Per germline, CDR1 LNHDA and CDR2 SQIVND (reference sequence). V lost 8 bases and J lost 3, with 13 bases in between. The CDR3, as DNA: TGTGCCAGTGCCTCCTTCGCACACACTGAAGCTTTCTTT. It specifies CASASFAHTEAFF.

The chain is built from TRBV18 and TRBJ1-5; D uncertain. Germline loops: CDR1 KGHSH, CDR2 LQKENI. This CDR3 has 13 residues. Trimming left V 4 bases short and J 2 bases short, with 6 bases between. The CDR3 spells CASSQGCNQPQHF. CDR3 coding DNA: TGTGCCAGCTCACAAGGATGCAATCAGCCCCAGCATTTT.

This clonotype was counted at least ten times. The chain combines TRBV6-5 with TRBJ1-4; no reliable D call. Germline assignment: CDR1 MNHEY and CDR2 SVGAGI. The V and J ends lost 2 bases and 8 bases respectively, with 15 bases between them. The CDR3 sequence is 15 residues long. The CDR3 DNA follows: TGTGCCAGCAGTTACCAAATCGAAACCCCAGAAAAACTGTTTTTT. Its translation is CASSYQIETPEKLFF.

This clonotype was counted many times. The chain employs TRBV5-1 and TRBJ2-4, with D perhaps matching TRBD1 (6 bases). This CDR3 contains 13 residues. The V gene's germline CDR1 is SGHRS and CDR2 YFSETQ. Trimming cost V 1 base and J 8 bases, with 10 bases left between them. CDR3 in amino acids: CASSLQQGDIQYF. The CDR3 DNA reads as TGCGCCAGCAGCTTGCAACAGGGCGACATTCAGTACTTC.

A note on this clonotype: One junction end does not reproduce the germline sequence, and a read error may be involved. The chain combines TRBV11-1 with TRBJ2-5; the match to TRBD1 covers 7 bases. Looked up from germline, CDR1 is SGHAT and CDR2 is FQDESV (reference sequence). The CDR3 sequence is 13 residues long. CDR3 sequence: CACSHGTVETQYF. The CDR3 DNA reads TGTGCCTGCAGCCATGGGACAGTAGAGACGCAGTACTTC. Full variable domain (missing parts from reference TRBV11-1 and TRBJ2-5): EAEVAQSPRYKITEKSQAVAFWCDPISGHATLYWYRQILGQGPELLVQFQDESVVDDSQLPKDRFSAERLKGVDSTLKIQPAELGDSAMYLCACSHGTVETQYFGPGTRLLVL.

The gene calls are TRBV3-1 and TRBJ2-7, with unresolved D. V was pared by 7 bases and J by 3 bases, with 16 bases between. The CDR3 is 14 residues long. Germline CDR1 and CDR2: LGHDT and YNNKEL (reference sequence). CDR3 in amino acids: CASTPLRWSYEQYV. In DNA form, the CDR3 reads TGTGCCAGCACCCCCTTGCGCTGGAGCTACGAGCAGTACGTC.

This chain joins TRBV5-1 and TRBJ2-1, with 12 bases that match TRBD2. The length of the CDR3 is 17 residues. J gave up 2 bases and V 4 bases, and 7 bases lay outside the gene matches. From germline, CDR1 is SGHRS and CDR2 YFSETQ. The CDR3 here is CASSPAASGGAYNEQFF. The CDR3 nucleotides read TGCGCCAGCAGCCCGGCAGCTAGCGGGGGGGCCTACAATGAGCAGTTCTTC.

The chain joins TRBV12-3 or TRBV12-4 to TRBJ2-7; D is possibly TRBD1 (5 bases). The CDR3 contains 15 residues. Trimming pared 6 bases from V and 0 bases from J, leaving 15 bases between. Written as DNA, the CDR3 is TGTGCCAGCAGCTTTGGGGCAGGCCTCTCCTACGAGCAGTACTTC. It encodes CASSFGAGLSYEQYF.

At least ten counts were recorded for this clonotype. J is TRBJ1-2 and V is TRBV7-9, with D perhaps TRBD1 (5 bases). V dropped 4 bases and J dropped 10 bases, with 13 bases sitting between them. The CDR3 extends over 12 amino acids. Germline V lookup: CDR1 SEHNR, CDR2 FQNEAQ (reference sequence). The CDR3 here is CASSSTGPAYTF. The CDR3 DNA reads TGTGCCAGCAGCTCTACGGGGCCGGCCTACACCTTC.

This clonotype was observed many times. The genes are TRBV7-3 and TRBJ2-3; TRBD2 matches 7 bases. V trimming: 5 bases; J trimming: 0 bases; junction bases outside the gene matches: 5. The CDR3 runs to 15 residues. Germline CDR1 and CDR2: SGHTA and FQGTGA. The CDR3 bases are TGTGCCAGCAGCCTGCGACTAGCAAGCACAGATACGCAGTATTTT. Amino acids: CASSLRLASTDTQYF.

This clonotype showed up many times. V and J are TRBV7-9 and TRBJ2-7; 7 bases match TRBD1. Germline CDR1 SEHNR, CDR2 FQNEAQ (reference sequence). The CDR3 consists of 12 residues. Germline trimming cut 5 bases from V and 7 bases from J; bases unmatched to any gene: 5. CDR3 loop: CASSVLRGEQYF. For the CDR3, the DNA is TGTGCCAGCAGCGTCCTCAGGGGGGAGCAGTACTTC.